Listed below are T cell receptor beta chains from one sample, sequenced in a study of CD8+CD57+ T cells in acquired aplastic anemia. Each CDR3 protein gets one entry after TCRdb re-called the reads with MiXCR. The sample lists about 130,000 distinct CDR3 sequences, roughly 50% occurring once. Sequencing was done on a sample of sorted CD4+, CD8+, or CD8+CD57+ T cells (not recorded which) from PBMCs. The receptors stem from a human donor in good health, serving as a control. The CDR3 runs from the conserved cysteine through the conserved F or W. D genes are given only for firm matches. Clone sizes are given selectively: once, few, many, or a class where the clone is expanded.

many	NA	TRBV12-3/TRBV12-4	TRBJ2-7	CASSLRGAGSEQYF	TGTGCCAGCAGTTTAAGGGGGGCCGGGAGCGAGCAGTACTTC
NA	NA	TRBV6-4	TRBJ1-1	CASSVDRLGQAFF	TGTGCCAGCAGCGTTGACAGGCTAGGACAAGCTTTCTTT
NA	NA	TRBV12-3/TRBV12-4	TRBJ1-5	CASSHPGQGQPQHF	TGTGCCAGCAGTCATCCGGGACAAGGGCAGCCCCAGCATTTT
many	TRBD2	TRBV20-1	TRBJ2-2	CSASRTSGGAAGELFF	TGCAGTGCTAGTAGGACTAGCGGGGGGGCGGCCGGGGAGCTGTTTTTT
NA	NA	TRBV29-1	TRBJ1-3	CSVGGGRNTIYF	TGCAGCGTTGGAGGGGGGAGGAACACCATATATTTT
NA	NA	TRBV6-1	TRBJ1-6	CASRISGEDNSPLHF	TGTGCCAGCAGAATCTCAGGGGAGGATAATTCACCCCTCCACTTT
many	NA	TRBV10-3	TRBJ2-3	CAISESSLAVDTQYF	TGTGCCATCAGTGAGTCGTCGCTAGCAGTGGATACGCAGTATTTT
many	TRBD1	TRBV6-1	TRBJ1-4	CASSGGQKRPNEKLFF	TGTGCCAGCAGCGGGGGACAGAAGAGACCTAATGAAAAACTGTTTTTT
many	NA	TRBV19	TRBJ1-3	CASSSAGSTIYF	TGTGCCAGTAGCAGTGCTGGAAGCACCATATATTTT
many	NA	TRBV18	TRBJ1-1	CASSPVTRNTEAFF	TGTGCCAGCTCGCCAGTGACGCGGAACACTGAAGCTTTCTTT
many	NA	TRBV5-1	TRBJ1-1	CASSLGWKNTEAFF	TGCGCCAGCAGCTTAGGGTGGAAGAACACTGAAGCTTTCTTT
many	TRBD1	TRBV3-1	TRBJ1-1	CASSHDRGTEAFF	TGCGCCAGCAGCCATGACAGGGGAACTGAAGCTTTCTTT
NA	NA	TRBV2	TRBJ1-2	CASSSPGRGSDGYTF	TGTGCCAGCAGTTCCCCAGGGAGGGGCTCGGATGGCTACACCTTC
NA	TRBD1	TRBV7-6	TRBJ1-6	CASSSDRGLSPLHF	TGTGCCAGCAGCTCGGACAGGGGACTTTCACCCCTCCACTTT
few	NA	TRBV7-2	TRBJ1-1	CASSLGLDTEAFF	TGTGCCAGCAGCTTAGGTCTGGACACTGAAGCTTTCTTT
many	TRBD2	TRBV11-3	TRBJ2-1	CASTDAGGFNEQFF	TGTGCCAGTACTGACGCGGGGGGCTTTAATGAGCAGTTCTTC
few	TRBD2	TRBV24-1	TRBJ2-1	CATSDWTSEQFF	TGTGCCACCAGTGACTGGACTAGCGAGCAGTTCTTC
once	NA	TRBV15	TRBJ2-1	CATSRGAGNNEQFF	TGTGCCACCAGCAGAGGAGCAGGGAACAATGAGCAGTTCTTC
NA	NA	TRBV5-5	TRBJ2-7	CASSLGQDTVFYEQYF	TGTGCCAGCAGCTTGGGACAGGACACGGTATTCTACGAGCAGTACTTC
NA	TRBD2	TRBV19	TRBJ2-1	CASSTGRAWEQFF	TGTGCCAGTAGTACCGGGAGGGCCTGGGAGCAGTTCTTC
once	NA	TRBV9	TRBJ2-7	CASSVDSPGEQYF	TGTGCCAGCAGCGTAGATTCCCCAGGCGAGCAGTACTTC
few	NA	TRBV19	TRBJ1-1	CASMAGDTEAFF	TGTGCCAGTATGGCGGGGGACACTGAAGCTTTCTTT
NA	NA	TRBV4-1	TRBJ2-7	CASSQVRGSYEQYF	TGCGCCAGCAGCCAAGTAAGGGGCTCCTACGAGCAGTACTTC
many	TRBD1	TRBV7-2	TRBJ1-5	CASSLGWQGGSQPQHF	TGTGCCAGCAGCTTAGGATGGCAGGGGGGAAGTCAGCCCCAGCATTTT
many	TRBD2	TRBV7-2	TRBJ2-3	CASSSLAGATTDTQYF	TGTGCCAGCAGCTCCTTAGCGGGGGCGACCACAGATACGCAGTATTTT
few	NA	TRBV19	TRBJ2-5	CASSIVGRETQYF	TGTGCCAGTAGTATAGTGGGTAGGGAGACCCAGTACTTC
NA	TRBD1	TRBV7-4	TRBJ2-7	CASSFRDSPSYEQYF	TGTGCCAGCAGTTTTCGGGACAGTCCTTCCTACGAGCAGTACTTC
NA	NA	TRBV15	TRBJ1-4	CATSISSYSGKLFF	TGTGCCACCAGCATAAGTTCTTACTCGGGAAAACTGTTTTTT
NA	NA	TRBV19	TRBJ1-4	CASRTDRTNEKLFF	TGTGCCAGTAGGACAGACAGGACTAATGAAAAACTGTTTTTT
few	NA	TRBV15	TRBJ1-6	CATRAGKVRNSPLHF	TGTGCCACCAGGGCAGGGAAGGTGCGAAATTCACCCCTCCACTTT
NA	NA	TRBV19	TRBJ1-5	CASRTGSSAQHF	TGTGCCAGTAGAACGGGGTCATCAGCCCAGCATTTT
NA	NA	TRBV25-1	TRBJ2-2	CASSERGPIGTGELFF	TGTGCCAGCAGTGAGAGAGGGCCCATAGGGACCGGGGAGCTGTTTTTT